The 24 T cell receptor beta chains below all came from one sample that was sequenced in a study of blood T cell repertoires in COVID-19 (dated by TCRdb to 2019 to 2021). The library was made by the immunoSEQ multiplex PCR assay. TCRdb took over this immuneACCESS table, retaining in-frame rearrangements with V and J assigned. Such tables are incomplete; in checked studies, under half of the missing clones stem from an unresolved V gene, and the remainder is unexplained. The table for this sample lists some 200,000 clones; approximately 83% of them were counted only once. Over 1% of the sample is taken by the ten largest. Sample: peripheral blood. The receptors were sampled from a woman aged 25 to 45 with COVID-19, enrolled during active disease.

The genes are TRBV9 and TRBJ1-1; TRBD1 might be the D (6 bases). Between the trimmed V and J ends, which lost 4 bases and 1 base, there was a span of 14 bases. The CDR3 extends over 15 amino acids. The germline V gene encodes CDR1 SGDLS and CDR2 YYNGEE. This CDR3 is CASSIPQGKNTEAFF. The CDR3 DNA reads as TGTGCCAGCAGCATACCTCAGGGGAAGAACACTGAAGCTTTCTTT.

This clone appeared once. The gene calls are TRBV6-5 and TRBJ1-2; 9 bases line up with TRBD1. CDR1 MNHEY and CDR2 SVGAGI come from the germline V gene. The V gene end was trimmed by 5 bases and the J gene end by 4 bases; junction bases not matched to a gene: 8. The CDR3 is 15 amino acids. The DNA for the CDR3 is TGTGCCAGCAGTACCGACGGACAGGGGTCCTATGGCTACACCTTC. Translation gives CASSTDGQGSYGYTF.

This clone was observed a few times. The rearrangement links TRBV28 to TRBJ1-4, with unresolved D. Trimming shortened V by 5 bases and J by 8 bases, and 18 bases separated the two germline ends. CDR1 is MDHEN and CDR2 is SYDVKM in the germline V gene. The CDR3 has 15 amino acids. Here the CDR3 reads CASSPLKDGGEKLFF. The CDR3 nucleotides are TGTGCCAGCAGTCCCCTCAAAGACGGCGGGGAAAAACTGTTTTTT.

The genes are TRBV4-1 and TRBJ2-7; perhaps TRBD1 as D (6 bases). V dropped 4 bases and J dropped 3 bases, with 31 bases sitting between them. The germline CDR1 and CDR2 sequences are MGHRA and YSYEKL. The CDR3 extends over 20 amino acids. Here the CDR3 reads CASSLQTGARLVGALYEQYF. CDR3 DNA: TGCGCCAGCAGCCTACAGACAGGAGCGAGGTTAGTCGGAGCCCTCTACGAGCAGTACTTC.

This chain joins TRBV10-3 and TRBJ1-2, with D tentatively TRBD1 (6 bases). CDR1 is ENHRY, CDR2 SYGVKD, per germline. V was pared by 1 base and J by 8 bases, with 14 bases between. This CDR3 has 14 amino acids. The CDR3 loop is CAISEFQGPGGYTF. The DNA for the CDR3 is TGTGCCATCAGTGAGTTCCAGGGGCCGGGGGGCTACACCTTC.

CDR3 sequence reads: CASSFGLPNTIYF. The CDR3 DNA reads TGTGCCAGCAGTTTTGGCCTCCCAAACACCATATATTTT. V and J are TRBV28 and TRBJ1-3; D call uncertain. This CDR3 spans 13 amino acids. Germline V gene lookup returns CDR1 MDHEN and CDR2 SYDVKM. Trimming left V 3 bases short and J 6 bases short, with 9 bases between.

The chain couples TRBV27 to TRBJ1-2, with D perhaps matching TRBD1 (6 bases). Trimming pared 11 bases from V and 1 base from J, leaving 17 bases between. CDR3 length: 14 amino acids. Germline V gene data show CDR1 as MNHEY and CDR2 as SMNVEV (reference sequence). Here the CDR3 DNA reads TGTGCCTCCTCCGGAATACAGGGTAACTATGGCTACACCTTC. It yields the protein CASSGIQGNYGYTF.

J is TRBJ2-6 and V is TRBV5-6, with D unresolved. CDR1 and CDR2 from the germline V gene are SGHDT and YYEEEE. This CDR3 contains 18 residues. The V gene lost 0 bases and the J gene lost 0 bases, with 13 bases spanning the gap. The CDR3 DNA follows: TGTGCCAGCAGCTTGGCTGGTTACAGCTTCTCTGGGGCCAACGTCCTGACTTTC. Amino acids: CASSLAGYSFSGANVLTF.

The chain carries TRBV28 and TRBJ2-7, with D possibly matching TRBD1 (5 bases). The germline V and J ends were trimmed by 6 bases and 2 bases, with 14 bases remaining between them. The CDR3 extends over 14 amino acids. Germline assignment: CDR1 MDHEN and CDR2 SYDVKM. The DNA for the CDR3 is TGTGCCAGCAGCGAAACAGGTGGGGCCTACGAGCAGTACTTC. This gives the protein CASSETGGAYEQYF.

This clone occurred a few times. The chain employs TRBV27 and TRBJ1-1; weak D call: TRBD1 (5 bases). Germline V gene data show CDR1 as MNHEY and CDR2 as SMNVEV (reference sequence). V was shortened by 5 bases and J by 4 bases, with 14 bases between the two germline ends. CDR3 size: 14 residues. The CDR3, as DNA: TGTGCCAGCAGTCTCTGGGGGGATTCCACTGAAGCTTTCTTT. This translates into CASSLWGDSTEAFF.

The chain links TRBV4-3 to TRBJ2-1, with 9 positions matching TRBD2. Per the germline V gene, CDR1 is LGHNA and CDR2 is YSLEER. The trim removed 1 base at V and 5 bases at J, leaving 6 bases unmatched. The CDR3 length is 16 residues. CDR3 amino acids: CASSQGWLAGHNEQFF. CDR3 bases: TGCGCCAGCAGCCAAGGGTGGCTAGCGGGGCACAATGAGCAGTTCTTC.

This clone was detected a few times. The chain has TRBV6-5 and TRBJ2-7; D is ambiguous. Germline V gives CDR1 MNHEY, CDR2 SVGAGI. The CDR3 has 12 amino acids. Trimming removed 2 bases at V and 6 bases at J, with 8 bases between. CDR3 loop: CASSYRYGEQYF. DNA of the CDR3: TGTGCCAGCAGTTACCGGTATGGCGAGCAGTACTTC.

The chain combines TRBV2 with TRBJ1-2; weak D call: TRBD1 (6 bases). Germline values: CDR1 SNHLY, CDR2 FYNNEI. The CDR3 length is 11 residues. The germline V and J ends were trimmed by 5 bases and 12 bases, with 13 bases remaining between them. CDR3 sequence: CASSRSGGHTF. The CDR3 DNA reads TGTGCCAGCAGTAGAAGCGGGGGCCACACCTTC.

For this clone: One end of the junction varies from germline; a read error may be responsible. The rearrangement joins TRBV7-9 to TRBJ2-1; D possibly corresponds to TRBD1 (6 bases). From germline, CDR1 is SEHNR and CDR2 FQNEAQ (reference sequence). This CDR3 has 11 amino acids. The chain's CDR3 is CASSLGAKPVF. The CDR3, as DNA: TGTGCCAGCAGCTTGGGGGCCAAACCGGTCTTC. Full variable domain (missing parts from reference TRBV7-9 and TRBJ2-1): DTGVSQNPRHKITKRGQNVTFRCDPISEHNRLYWYRQTLGQGPEFLTYFQNEAQLEKSRLLSDRFSAERPKGSFSTLEIQRTEQGDSAMYLCASSLGAKPVFGPGTRLTVL.

The chain carries TRBV28 and TRBJ2-6, with TRBD2 matching 9 bases. Germline lookup yields CDR1 MDHEN and CDR2 SYDVKM. The CDR3 length is 19 residues. V was pared by 4 bases and J by 0 bases, with 10 bases of the junction left unmatched. The DNA of the CDR3 is TGTGCCAGCAGTTGGCTCAGAGGCGGGGGGGACTCTGGGGCCAACGTCCTGACTTTC. It encodes CASSWLRGGGDSGANVLTF. Variable domain in full (rest from reference TRBV28 and TRBJ2-6): DVKVTQSSRYLVKRTGEKVFLECVQDMDHENMFWYRQDPGLGLRLIYFSYDVKMKEKGDIPEGYSVSREKKERFSLILESASTNQTSMYLCASSWLRGGGDSGANVLTFGAGSRLTVL.

The chain combines TRBV19 with TRBJ1-1; maybe TRBD1 (6 bases). Between the trimmed V and J ends, which lost 6 bases and 1 base, there was a span of 9 bases. Germline V gives CDR1 LNHDA, CDR2 SQIVND (reference sequence). The CDR3 length is 13 residues. CDR3 region: CASSTGSNTEAFF. CDR3 in DNA: TGTGCCAGTAGCACAGGGTCGAACACTGAAGCTTTCTTT.

This clone was observed a handful of times. This same CDR3 is encoded by further DNA sequences in the sample. V gene TRBV9 combines with J gene TRBJ2-3, with a tentative D call TRBD2 (6 bases). Germline loops: CDR1 SGDLS, CDR2 YYNGEE. The CDR3 spans 15 residues. Trimming removed 0 bases from V and 4 bases from J, with 12 bases in between. CDR3 protein: CASSVEGRGADTQYF. In DNA, the CDR3 is TGTGCCAGCAGCGTAGAAGGGCGGGGTGCAGATACGCAGTATTTT.

This rearrangement joins TRBV2 to TRBJ1-2; no clear D gene. The CDR3 length is 13 residues. Trimming shortened V by 6 bases and J by 3 bases, and 11 bases separated the two germline ends. Germline V gives CDR1 SNHLY, CDR2 FYNNEI. The CDR3 DNA sequence: TGTGCCAGCAGACTCTACGGGGACTATGGCTACACCTTC. Its translation is CASRLYGDYGYTF.

The chain is built from TRBV29-1 and TRBJ2-5, with D unclear. Trimming shortened V by 6 bases and J by 5 bases, and 19 bases separated the two germline ends. The CDR3 loop spans 14 amino acids. In germline, CDR1 is SQVTM, CDR2 ANQGSEA. The CDR3 DNA reads TGCAGCGTCGCTACCACAAATTCAGGCGAGACCCAGTACTTC. It codes for CSVATTNSGETQYF.

V usage is TRBV2 and J usage is TRBJ2-5; TRBD2 agrees at 9 bases. Per the germline V gene, CDR1 is SNHLY and CDR2 is FYNNEI. This CDR3 region has 15 residues. Trimming removed 1 base from V and 4 bases from J; junction bases left unmatched: 4. CDR3 amino acids: CASSEEGGGAETQYF. The CDR3 DNA is TGTGCCAGCAGTGAAGAAGGCGGGGGGGCAGAGACCCAGTACTTC.

The chain carries TRBV28 and TRBJ2-7; perhaps TRBD2 as D (5 bases). The V gene lost 3 bases and the J gene lost 1 base, with 13 bases spanning the gap. The CDR3 is made up of 15 amino acids. CDR1 MDHEN and CDR2 SYDVKM come from the germline V gene. DNA for the CDR3: TGTGCCAGCAGTTTTACGGACTCTGTATCCTACGAGCAGTACTTC. It codes for CASSFTDSVSYEQYF. The complete variable domain, with remaining parts taken from reference TRBV28 and TRBJ2-7, reads DVKVTQSSRYLVKRTGEKVFLECVQDMDHENMFWYRQDPGLGLRLIYFSYDVKMKEKGDIPEGYSVSREKKERFSLILESASTNQTSMYLCASSFTDSVSYEQYFGPGTRLTVT.

The chain employs TRBV6-5 and TRBJ2-2, with D perhaps matching TRBD1 (6 bases). Germline CDR1 MNHEY, CDR2 SVGAGI. V shed 5 bases and J shed 1 base, with 11 bases lying between them. CDR3 length: 15 amino acids. CDR3 in DNA: TGTGCCAGCAGTCTCCGACAGGTGAACACCGGGGAGCTGTTTTTT. Translated, it gives CASSLRQVNTGELFF.

J is TRBJ1-6 and V is TRBV7-9; D unclear. The germline V and J ends were trimmed by 1 base and 1 base, with 8 bases remaining between them. CDR1 SEHNR and CDR2 FQNEAQ come from the germline V gene (reference sequence). The CDR3 has 16 amino acids. The CDR3 reads CASSLDPGSYNSPLHF. In DNA form, the CDR3 reads TGTGCCAGCAGCTTAGACCCCGGGTCCTATAATTCACCCCTCCACTTT.

The genes are TRBV7-2 and TRBJ2-1; 8 nucleotides match TRBD2. Germline values: CDR1 SGHTA, CDR2 FQGNSA. This CDR3 spans 18 amino acids. The ends lost 1 base at V and 8 bases at J; junction bases unmatched: 16. The CDR3 loop is CASSLVSSGAGGFHEQFF. The CDR3 nucleotides read TGTGCCAGCAGCTTAGTCTCTTCTGGGGCGGGGGGCTTCCATGAGCAGTTCTTC.